The 9 T cell receptor beta chains below come from one sample, sequenced in a study of cytomegalovirus exposure and HLA in healthy donors. PCR involved 60 Vbeta and 13 Jbeta primers. The table came from immunoSEQ multiplex PCR; TCRdb's copy has only in-frame clones and leaves some out. Here the sample spans 45,000 to 65,000 clones, approximately 73% being singletons. Sequencing was carried out using PBMCs. These receptors were collected from a man aged 18 to 29 in good health and CMV-seronegative.

The CDR3 sequence: CASSRESYTEAFF. The CDR3 nucleotides are TGTGCCAGCAGCCGAGAAAGTTACACTGAAGCTTTCTTT. The V call is TRBV25-1, the J call TRBJ1-1, with no clear D. Germline V gene lookup returns CDR1 MGHDK and CDR2 SYGVNS. The CDR3 has 13 amino acids. V dropped 6 bases and J dropped 3 bases, with 11 bases sitting between them.

The chain combines TRBV30 with TRBJ2-7, with a possible D match to TRBD2 (6 bases). Germline assignment: CDR1 GTSNPN and CDR2 SVGIG (reference sequence). The CDR3 has 13 residues. Deletions cut 1 base from V and 2 bases from J, with 9 bases between. CDR3 amino acids: CAWSAGGAYEQYF. DNA of the CDR3: TGTGCCTGGAGTGCTGGCGGGGCCTACGAGCAGTACTTC.

The chain carries TRBV2 and TRBJ1-3; D may be TRBD1 (5 bases). The V end was cut by 6 bases, the J end by 3 bases, with 12 bases between. There are 14 residues in the CDR3. Germline V gene sequence: CDR1 SNHLY, CDR2 FYNNEI. The CDR3 sequence: CASRMTVGGNTIYF. The CDR3 region has the DNA TGTGCCAGCAGAATGACAGTGGGTGGAAACACCATATATTTT.

This clone was recorded a few times. The gene calls are TRBV6-6 and TRBJ1-2; D is possibly TRBD1 (5 bases). Germline V gene lookup returns CDR1 MNHNY and CDR2 SVGAGI (reference sequence). V was cut by 0 bases and J by 6 bases, with 8 bases left in between. CDR3 size: 13 residues. DNA for the CDR3: TGTGCCAGCAGTTACTCGGAGGGGAATGGCTACACCTTC. This gives the protein CASSYSEGNGYTF.

The rearrangement uses TRBV4-1 and TRBJ2-7; D gene uncertain. Deletions cut 4 bases from V and 2 bases from J, with 12 bases between. This CDR3 is built from 14 residues. The germline gives CDR1 MGHRA, CDR2 YSYEKL. CDR3 sequence reads: CASSLSLAAYEQYF. The CDR3 DNA reads as TGCGCCAGCAGCCTTTCTTTAGCAGCCTACGAGCAGTACTTC.

V gene TRBV7-2 combines with J gene TRBJ1-1; TRBD1 agrees at 7 bases. With 6 bases clipped from V and 0 bases from J, the junction kept 7 bases outside the gene matches. The CDR3 sequence is 15 residues long. CDR1 SGHTA and CDR2 FQGNSA come from the germline V gene. Here the CDR3 reads CASSPGGIMNTEAFF. As DNA, the CDR3 is TGTGCCAGCAGTCCAGGGGGAATCATGAACACTGAAGCTTTCTTT.

V usage is TRBV2 and J usage is TRBJ1-1; TRBD1 might be the D (6 bases). V was pared by 9 bases and J by 2 bases, with 10 bases between. CDR1 and CDR2 (germline): SNHLY, FYNNEI. CDR3 length equals 12 residues. The CDR3: CARQGYNTEAFF. CDR3 DNA: TGTGCCAGACAGGGATACAACACTGAAGCTTTCTTT.

The chain has TRBV10-3 and TRBJ2-3; 8 bases fit TRBD2. With V trimmed by 2 bases and J by 5 bases, 6 bases remained unmatched. This CDR3 is 15 amino acids long. CDR1 is ENHRY, CDR2 SYGVKD, per germline. CDR3 sequence (DNA): TGTGCCATCAGTGAGCGTATGACTAGCGAAGATACGCAGTATTTT. This codes for CAISERMTSEDTQYF.

This chain connects TRBV6-6 to TRBJ1-2; D is unclear. CDR1 and CDR2 (germline): MNHNY, SVGAGI (reference sequence). This CDR3 contains 11 residues. V was clipped by 11 bases and J by 6 bases, with 13 bases between them. In DNA, the CDR3 is TGTGCCGCGCGAGGAGGAAATGGCTACACCTTC. Amino acid sequence: CAARGGNGYTF.